A single count supports the clone carrying this T cell receptor beta chain. Its target is not known. Over a period of 6 days at 37 degrees C, the mixed lymphocyte reaction cells were cocultured. Investigators stained responder PBMCs with CFSE and stimulator PBMCs with Violet Dye, then mixed them 1:1. The CDR3 runs to 18 residues. In germline, CDR1 is MNHNS, CDR2 SASEGT. V lost 2 bases, J lost 0 bases, and 18 bases lay in between. Repertoires were generated with immunoSEQ multiplex PCR, while TCRdb's copy carries only in-frame clones and drops some. Among roughly 5,300 clones listed, approximately 50% were seen once. This sample was included in a study of siplizumab effects on memory and regulatory T cells. Overall study results and limits: With siplizumab, mappable alloreactive CD4+ clones averaged roughly 69% Treg-derived, versus around 30% in controls.

J is TRBJ2-3 and V is TRBV6-1; unclear D gene. The source of this sequence is a human donor in good health; the cells came from an allogeneic mixed lymphocyte reaction. Some clones in this sample may be carry-over from other donors' samples. The sample was CFSE-low (dividing) CD8+ T cells sorted from an allogeneic mixed lymphocyte reaction. CDR3 sequence: CASSERSLSGSSTDTQYF. The CDR3 region has the DNA TGTGCCAGCAGTGAAAGGTCTCTCTCAGGATCTAGCACAGATACGCAGTATTTT.